The next 28 T cell receptor beta chains were all read from a single sample in a study of cytomegalovirus exposure and HLA in healthy donors. PCR involved 60 Vbeta and 13 Jbeta primers. Sequenced by immunoSEQ multiplex PCR; TCRdb stores in-frame clones only, minus some. The sample lists about 210,000 clones, 82% seen once, with approximately 6% in the top ten. The specimen was PBMCs. These receptors originate from a man aged 35 to 55 in good health and CMV-seropositive.

V usage is TRBV5-1 and J usage is TRBJ2-7; 7 bases line up with TRBD2. Germline CDR1 is SGHRS and CDR2 is YFSETQ. The length of the CDR3 is 15 residues. The V segment lost 0 bases and the J segment 6 bases; nucleotides outside the gene matches: 9. The DNA for the CDR3 is TGCGCCAGCAGCTTGGAACCTAGCGGAATGGGCGAGCAGTACGTC. Translated, it gives CASSLEPSGMGEQYV.

The rearrangement joins TRBV27 to TRBJ1-3, with D hard to call. Trimming took 0 bases from V and 0 from J, leaving 9 bases between them. The CDR3 totals 16 residues. CDR1 and CDR2 from the germline V gene are MNHEY and SMNVEV (reference sequence). The chain's CDR3 is CASSLSFPNSGNTIYF. In DNA form, the CDR3 reads TGTGCCAGCAGTTTATCGTTCCCTAACTCTGGAAACACCATATATTTT.

The chain couples TRBV4-1 to TRBJ1-5; D gene uncertain. The V end was cut by 2 bases, the J end by 3 bases, with 14 bases between. Per germline, CDR1 MGHRA and CDR2 YSYEKL. The CDR3 covers 16 residues. DNA for the CDR3: TGCGCCAGCAGCCAAAACTGGGCGCAAAACAATCAGCCCCAGCATTTT. It translates to CASSQNWAQNNQPQHF.

The chain couples TRBV6-6 to TRBJ1-1; 7 nucleotides match TRBD1. Germline CDR1 MNHNY, CDR2 SVGAGI (reference sequence). The J segment lost 3 bases and the V segment lost 1 base, leaving 8 bases of the junction unmatched. The CDR3 loop spans 16 amino acids. The CDR3 region has the DNA TGTGCCAGCAGTTACTTCGAGGGGGCGTTCGACACTGAAGCTTTCTTT. It specifies CASSYFEGAFDTEAFF.

This clone was observed a handful of times. The chain carries TRBV19 and TRBJ2-7; 9 bases agree with TRBD2. Per the germline V gene, CDR1 is LNHDA and CDR2 is SQIVND (reference sequence). V was clipped by 1 base and J by 4 bases; unmatched bases: 2. The CDR3 runs to 14 residues. The CDR3 DNA is TGTGCCAGTAGTATAGGGCTAGCGGGGTACGAGCAGTACTTC. The encoded protein is CASSIGLAGYEQYF.

The V call is TRBV27, the J call TRBJ2-2; D possibly corresponds to TRBD2 (6 bases). The V and J ends lost 3 bases and 4 bases respectively, with 12 bases between them. Germline lookup yields CDR1 MNHEY and CDR2 SMNVEV (reference sequence). The CDR3 totals 15 residues. Written as DNA, the CDR3 is TGTGCCAGCAGTTTTAGGCTGGGGGGCACCGGGGAGCTGTTTTTT. Residues: CASSFRLGGTGELFF.

This clone showed up just a few times. The rearrangement uses TRBV4-1 and TRBJ2-1, with 10 bases identical to TRBD2. Trimming took 0 bases from V and 7 from J; bases not matched to a gene: 9. CDR1 and CDR2 (germline): MGHRA, YSYEKL. CDR3 length: 17 residues. The DNA of the CDR3 is TGCGCCAGCAGCCAAGATTCCGTCCTAGCGGGAGAGAATGAGCAGTTCTTC. Translation: CASSQDSVLAGENEQFF.

The chain recombines TRBV7-9 with TRBJ2-7; 8 bases are shared with TRBD2. The V gene's germline CDR1 is SEHNR and CDR2 FQNEAQ (reference sequence). This CDR3 is 17 amino acids long. Trimming took 0 bases from V and 4 from J; bases not matched to a gene: 11. The CDR3 DNA reads as TGTGCCAGCAGCTTAGCCCCGGGACTAGGAGTCGTGTACGAGCAGTACTTC. Translating gives CASSLAPGLGVVYEQYF.

V gene TRBV19 combines with J gene TRBJ1-4; D ambiguous. The V gene's germline CDR1 is LNHDA and CDR2 SQIVND (reference sequence). This CDR3 is built from 15 residues. Trimming removed 4 bases at V and 1 base at J, with 10 bases between. CDR3 loop: CASSTGLRTNEKLFF. CDR3 coding DNA: TGTGCCAGTAGTACAGGACTGAGAACTAATGAAAAACTGTTTTTT.

The gene calls are TRBV4-1 and TRBJ2-2; D is perhaps TRBD1 (6 bases). Per the germline V gene, CDR1 is MGHRA and CDR2 is YSYEKL. V shed 0 bases and J shed 5 bases, with 10 bases lying between them. The CDR3 loop spans 15 amino acids. CDR3 nucleotides: TGCGCCAGCAGCCAAGATCCCCAGGGGACCGGGGAGCTGTTTTTT. It codes for CASSQDPQGTGELFF.

The genes are TRBV11-3 and TRBJ2-7; TRBD2 matches at 10 bases. The CDR3 consists of 14 residues. V was clipped by 5 bases and J by 5 bases; unmatched bases: 6. Germline CDR1 reads SGHNT; CDR2 reads YENEEA. The DNA of the CDR3 is TGTGCCAGCAGCCCCAGCGGGAGGGCCCACGAGCAGTACTTC. Its protein is CASSPSGRAHEQYF.

This sequence joins TRBV27 and TRBJ1-5; TRBD1 might be the D (6 bases). From germline, CDR1 is MNHEY and CDR2 SMNVEV (reference sequence). V was shortened by 6 bases and J by 4 bases, with 13 bases between the two germline ends. The CDR3 loop spans 14 amino acids. The CDR3 DNA reads as TGTGCCAGCAGAGATGGACAGTCGAATCAGCCCCAGCATTTT. It is translated as CASRDGQSNQPQHF.

This chain connects TRBV6-5 to TRBJ2-1, with 7 bases lining up with TRBD1. The V and J ends lost 4 bases and 6 bases, in that order; junction bases with no gene match: 0. Germline values: CDR1 MNHEY, CDR2 SVGAGI. This CDR3 region has 12 residues. In DNA, the CDR3 is TGTGCCAGCAGTTCAGGGGGCAATGAGCAGTTCTTC. This codes for CASSSGGNEQFF.

This clone occurred once. The chain links TRBV5-1 to TRBJ1-1; the D gene is possibly TRBD1 (6 bases). CDR1 SGHRS and CDR2 YFSETQ come from the germline V gene. V was cut by 0 bases and J by 11 bases, with 17 bases left in between. This CDR3 has 14 residues. The CDR3 region has the DNA TGCGCCAGCAGCTTGGAACGGACAGCCCTCGGGGCTTTCTTT. This codes for CASSLERTALGAFF.

This clone was detected once. This sequence joins TRBV7-9 and TRBJ2-2; TRBD2 agrees at 7 bases. Germline V gives CDR1 SEHNR, CDR2 FQNEAQ (reference sequence). The junction had 4 bases not matched to a gene; V was cut back by 4 bases and J by 5 bases. The CDR3 contains 14 residues. The CDR3 reads CASSWVRGTGELFF. The CDR3 DNA reads as TGTGCCAGCAGCTGGGTGCGGGGGACCGGGGAGCTGTTTTTT.

The CDR3 DNA reads TGCAGCGTTGAAGGGACTAGCGGTTACAATGAGCAGTTCTTC. Translating it yields CSVEGTSGYNEQFF. V is TRBV29-1 and J is TRBJ2-1, with 10 bases aligning to TRBD2. Germline V gives CDR1 SQVTM, CDR2 ANQGSEA. The length of the CDR3 is 14 residues. The ends lost 1 base at V and 4 bases at J; junction bases unmatched: 1.

The CDR3 here is CASSTRTGEADAFF. CDR3 nucleotides: TGCGCCAGCAGCACAAGGACAGGGGAGGCCGACGCTTTCTTT. The chain uses TRBV4-1 and TRBJ1-1; 9 bases are shared with TRBD1. V shed 5 bases and J 11 bases; nucleotides not matched to a gene: 12. This CDR3 is built from 14 residues. Germline-derived CDR1 and CDR2 are MGHRA and YSYEKL.

The chain combines TRBV11-3 with TRBJ2-6, with D possibly TRBD1 on 6 matching bases. Per the germline V gene, CDR1 is SGHNT and CDR2 is YENEEA. The CDR3 is made up of 19 amino acids. Trimming removed 4 bases from V and 0 bases from J, with 19 bases in between. The CDR3 here is CASSSPIDRSRSGANVLTF. The CDR3 DNA sequence: TGTGCCAGCAGCTCCCCAATAGACAGGTCCCGCTCTGGGGCCAACGTCCTGACTTTC.

The chain couples TRBV7-9 to TRBJ1-4; unclear D gene. There are 16 residues in the CDR3. V dropped 5 bases and J dropped 6 bases, with 19 bases sitting between them. Germline V gene lookup returns CDR1 SEHNR and CDR2 FQNEAQ (reference sequence). CDR3 loop: CASSIGRRPPDEKLFF. The CDR3 DNA sequence: TGTGCCAGCAGCATAGGAAGGAGACCGCCGGATGAAAAACTGTTTTTT.

J is TRBJ2-7 and V is TRBV2; 11 nucleotides agree with TRBD2. Per germline, CDR1 SNHLY and CDR2 FYNNEI. The CDR3 spans 15 residues. Trimming at V came to 6 bases and at J to 0 bases, leaving 4 bases not matched to a gene. The DNA of the CDR3 is TGTGCCAGCAGCACTACTAGCGGGAGCTCCTACGAGCAGTACTTC. Encoded protein: CASSTTSGSSYEQYF.

CDR3 bases: TGTGCCAGCAGTCGGACTCCAACATACAATGAGCAGTTCTTC. Encoded protein: CASSRTPTYNEQFF. The chain uses TRBV2 and TRBJ2-1; TRBD2 might be the D (5 bases). In germline, CDR1 is SNHLY, CDR2 FYNNEI. Trimming stripped 5 bases from V and 4 bases from J, with 12 bases between. CDR3 length equals 14 residues.

This CDR3 is CASSQGLAGGPQETQYF. Written as DNA, the CDR3 is TGTGCCAGCAGCCAAGGACTAGCGGGAGGCCCTCAAGAGACCCAGTACTTC. The gene calls are TRBV4-2 and TRBJ2-5; 13 nucleotides match TRBD2. The V and J ends lost 1 base and 2 bases, in that order; junction bases with no gene match: 4. The CDR3 has 17 amino acids. Germline V CDR1 and CDR2: LGHNA, YNFKEQ.

This clone was observed a few times. The chain is built from TRBV27 and TRBJ2-1, with 9 nucleotides matching TRBD1. V lost 6 bases to trimming and J lost 6 bases; unmatched junction nucleotides: 9. Germline V lookup: CDR1 MNHEY, CDR2 SMNVEV (reference sequence). The CDR3 runs 15 residues. Written as DNA, the CDR3 is TGTGCCAGCAGCCGGGGACAGGGAACGGGCAATGAGCAGTTCTTC. Its translation: CASSRGQGTGNEQFF.

The V gene is TRBV30, the J gene TRBJ2-1; perhaps TRBD2 as D (6 bases). Per the germline V gene, CDR1 is GTSNPN and CDR2 is SVGIG (reference sequence). The V end was cut by 3 bases, the J end by 7 bases, with 7 bases between. This CDR3 is 11 amino acids long. CDR3 sequence: CAWRGGNEQFF. CDR3 sequence (DNA): TGTGCCTGGAGGGGGGGTAATGAGCAGTTCTTC.

The gene calls are TRBV30 and TRBJ1-1; 8 positions match TRBD1. V lost 5 bases to trimming and J lost 6 bases; unmatched junction nucleotides: 5. CDR1 and CDR2 (germline): GTSNPN, SVGIG (reference sequence). There are 12 residues in the CDR3. Here the CDR3 reads CAWDRGYPEAFF. The DNA of the CDR3 is TGTGCCTGGGACAGGGGTTATCCTGAAGCTTTCTTT.

Regarding this clone: The sample carries other DNA sequences with the same CDR3. The chain links TRBV19 to TRBJ2-2; D might be TRBD1 (5 bases). Germline loops: CDR1 LNHDA, CDR2 SQIVND (reference sequence). Trimming left V 5 bases short and J 3 bases short, with 10 bases between. The CDR3 is 14 residues long. CDR3 nucleotide sequence: TGTGCCAGTAGTCCCCCCAGGGACACCGGGGAGCTGTTTTTT. It translates to CASSPPRDTGELFF.

Details on this clone: This same CDR3 is encoded by further DNA sequences in the sample. V usage is TRBV5-1 and J usage is TRBJ2-5; a weak D match, TRBD2 (6 bases). The CDR3 totals 13 residues. The germline V gene has CDR1 SGHRS and CDR2 YFSETQ. The V and J ends lost 2 bases and 2 bases respectively, with 7 bases between them. The CDR3 sequence is CASSFGLQETQYF. The CDR3 nucleotides are TGCGCCAGCAGCTTCGGACTACAAGAGACCCAGTACTTC.

The chain couples TRBV7-6 to TRBJ2-1, with D perhaps matching TRBD2 (5 bases). CDR1 is SGHVS and CDR2 is FNYEAQ in the germline V gene. There are 14 residues in the CDR3. V was cut by 5 bases and J by 8 bases, with 16 bases left in between. CDR3 sequence reads: CASSPTSGFDEQFF. CDR3 nucleotide sequence: TGTGCCAGCAGCCCTACCTCGGGGTTCGATGAGCAGTTCTTC.